This T cell receptor (beta chain) was recorded in a study of shared clonotypes between healthy human individuals. V shed 5 bases and J shed 6 bases, with 8 bases lying between them. The CDR3 has 12 residues. Germline V gene lookup returns CDR1 SNHLY and CDR2 FYNNEI. Using immunoSEQ multiplex PCR, the repertoire was profiled, and TCRdb retains in-frame clones only, with some absent. In the table there are millions of clones, approximately 94% of which are singletons. Healthy HIV-negative adults with no recent acute infections or vaccinations were recruited as donors. This clone was detected only a few times.

This TCR came from a man between 18 and 35 years old in good health. Sequencing was carried out using naive CD4+ T cells sorted from blood. Stated subset: CD45RA+ positively selected. The chain joins TRBV2 to TRBJ1-5; weak D call: TRBD1 (6 bases). The CDR3 protein is CASSNRAQPQHF. In DNA, the CDR3 is TGTGCCAGCAGTAACAGGGCTCAGCCCCAGCATTTT.